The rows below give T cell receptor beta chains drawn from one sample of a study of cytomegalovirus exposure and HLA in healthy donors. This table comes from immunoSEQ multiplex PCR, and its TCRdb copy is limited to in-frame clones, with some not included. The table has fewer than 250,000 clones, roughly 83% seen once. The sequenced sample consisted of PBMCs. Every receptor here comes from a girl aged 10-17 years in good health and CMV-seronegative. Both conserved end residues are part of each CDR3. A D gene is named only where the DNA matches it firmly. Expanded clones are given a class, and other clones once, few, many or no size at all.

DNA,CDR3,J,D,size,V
TGTGCCAGCAGTGAAGGGGGCGGTGGGGAGACCCAGTACTTC,CASSEGGGGETQYF,TRBJ2-5,.,once,TRBV25-1
TGCAGCGTTGTCCCCCAGCGGGGGGGCCGGGAGCAGTTCTTC,CSVVPQRGGREQFF,TRBJ2-1,TRBD2,.,TRBV29-1
TGTGCCAGCAGCACCCACGCGGGGACCCAGTACTTC,CASSTHAGTQYF,TRBJ2-5,.,.,TRBV5-6
TGTGCCAGCAGTTGGGGACAGGGGGCAACTAATGAAAAACTGTTTTTT,CASSWGQGATNEKLFF,TRBJ1-4,TRBD1,.,TRBV6-5
TGCGCCAGCAGCCAAGGCGGTGGCTCCGGGGAGCTGTTTTTT,CASSQGGGSGELFF,TRBJ2-2,.,.,TRBV4-3
TGCGCCAGCAGTCAACAGGAGTACTATGGCTACACCTTC,CASSQQEYYGYTF,TRBJ1-2,.,.,TRBV5-1
TGTGCCTACCCGGGACAGGGGGCCTATGGCTACACCTTC,CAYPGQGAYGYTF,TRBJ1-2,TRBD1,once,TRBV30
TGTGCCTGGAGTGTATCTAGATTTACTAGCGGGAGGTACAATGAGCAGTTCTTC,CAWSVSRFTSGRYNEQFF,TRBJ2-1,TRBD2,.,TRBV30
TGTGCCAGCAGTGAATTGTGGGGGCCCGCTGAAGCTTTCTTT,CASSELWGPAEAFF,TRBJ1-1,.,few,TRBV25-1
TGCAGCGTCGGGACAGGGCGAGAAAAACTGTTTTTT,CSVGTGREKLFF,TRBJ1-4,TRBD1,few,TRBV29-1
TGTGCCAGCAGCTCCCTAGGGGAGGAGGGATCGGTGGGGCAGTACTTC,CASSSLGEEGSVGQYF,TRBJ2-7,.,.,TRBV7-9
TGTGCCAGCAGTTTTTATGTAGAGCAGTTCTTC,CASSFYVEQFF,TRBJ2-1,.,.,TRBV28
TGTGCCAGCAGCTTAGGGGGAGGGGAGGAGGCTTTCTTT,CASSLGGGEEAFF,TRBJ1-1,.,few,TRBV7-9
TGTGCCAGCAGTCCTCCCCCACAGGTGGGTAACACTGAAGCTTTCTTT,CASSPPPQVGNTEAFF,TRBJ1-1,.,.,TRBV27
TGTGCCAGCAGTTACGGCGCCTCGGGTTTCTTT,CASSYGASGFF,TRBJ1-1,.,few,TRBV25-1
TGTGCCAGCAGCTTGTCTTCGGCAGGGGGCCCCGGCACTGAAGCTTTCTTT,CASSLSSAGGPGTEAFF,TRBJ1-1,TRBD1,.,TRBV7-2
TGCGCCAGCAGCTTGTGGCAGGAGGGCGCAGAGCAGTACTTC,CASSLWQEGAEQYF,TRBJ2-7,.,.,TRBV5-1
TGTGCCAGCAGCTTATCACTAGCGGGACTGTCCTACGAGCAGTACTTC,CASSLSLAGLSYEQYF,TRBJ2-7,TRBD2,.,TRBV11-2
TGCGCCAGCAGCTTGACTAGCGATCGTCGATACGAGCAGTACTTC,CASSLTSDRRYEQYF,TRBJ2-7,TRBD2,.,TRBV5-1
TGTGCCAGCAGCGATCACACAGCTTTCTTT,CASSDHTAFF,TRBJ1-1,.,.,TRBV7-9
TGTGCCAGCCGGGACACCGGGGCAACTAATGAAAAACTGTTTTTT,CASRDTGATNEKLFF,TRBJ1-4,.,.,TRBV2
TGCGCCAGCAGTCATAGTGGGGTTGGAGGGTCACAGCCCCAGCATTTT,CASSHSGVGGSQPQHF,TRBJ1-5,.,.,TRBV10-1
TGCGCCAGCAGCCCGGTCGTTGAGGGGGCGGGAGAGCAGTACTTC,CASSPVVEGAGEQYF,TRBJ2-7,.,.,TRBV5-1
TGTGCCAGCAGTCCTAGGGGTCGTGGCTACACCTTC,CASSPRGRGYTF,TRBJ1-2,.,.,TRBV6-6
TGTGCCAGCAGCGTAAAAGTTAGCGGGGGGCCGGGGAATGAGCAGTTCTTC,CASSVKVSGGPGNEQFF,TRBJ2-1,TRBD2,once,TRBV9
TGCGCCAGCAGCTTGGGGTCGGGACAGGGGAACACTGAAGCTTTCTTT,CASSLGSGQGNTEAFF,TRBJ1-1,TRBD1,.,TRBV5-1
TGTGCCAGCAGTTGGAGACGGAGTAATGAAAAACTGTTTTTT,CASSWRRSNEKLFF,TRBJ1-4,.,few,TRBV27
TGTGCCAGCAGCGTAGCTTTGGGGGGGAAAGAGACCCAGTACTTC,CASSVALGGKETQYF,TRBJ2-5,TRBD2,.,TRBV9
TGTGCCATCAGTGAGTCGGGGGGGACTAATGAAAAACTGTTTTTT,CAISESGGTNEKLFF,TRBJ1-4,.,.,TRBV10-3
TGTGCCAGCCTAAATGGGGGGGATGGCTACACCTTC,CASLNGGDGYTF,TRBJ1-2,.,.,TRBV28
TGTGCCAGCAGTTACCTGGGACAGTACTATGGCTACACCTTC,CASSYLGQYYGYTF,TRBJ1-2,TRBD1,.,TRBV6-5
TGTGCCAGTAGTATAGATCCGACACCGATCTATGGCTACACCTTC,CASSIDPTPIYGYTF,TRBJ1-2,.,.,TRBV19
TGTGCCTGGAGTTGGCGGGAGCCACAGGGGGGGGTGACAGATACGCAGTATTTT,CAWSWREPQGGVTDTQYF,TRBJ2-3,.,.,TRBV30
TGTGCCAGCAGCTTATTTACTAGCGAAGCACTCACAGATACGCAGTATTTT,CASSLFTSEALTDTQYF,TRBJ2-3,TRBD2,.,TRBV7-2
TGCGCCAGCAGCCAAGACTCTAGCGGGGGCCCCGATACGCAGTATTTT,CASSQDSSGGPDTQYF,TRBJ2-3,TRBD2,once,TRBV4-3
TGTGCCAGCAGCCCACGGCCGGGAGGGAGTAATGAAAAACTGTTTTTT,CASSPRPGGSNEKLFF,TRBJ1-4,.,few,TRBV5-5
TGCGCCAGCAGCTTGCCGAATTACAGGGGAACCAACGAGCAGTACTTC,CASSLPNYRGTNEQYF,TRBJ2-7,TRBD1,.,TRBV5-1
TGTGCCTGGAGTGTAAACCAGGGCGGCTACACCTTC,CAWSVNQGGYTF,TRBJ1-2,.,.,TRBV30
TGCGCCAGCAGCCCACCCCACCGGAGCTCCTACGAGCAGTACTTC,CASSPPHRSSYEQYF,TRBJ2-7,.,.,TRBV5-1
TGTGCCAGCAGCCCACGGGACTACTCTGGAAACACCATATATTTT,CASSPRDYSGNTIYF,TRBJ1-3,.,.,TRBV9
TGTGCCAGCGGACAAAACAATGAGCAGTTCTTC,CASGQNNEQFF,TRBJ2-1,.,.,TRBV5-4
TGTGCCAGCAGCTTATCCCGCGACAGGTCAAGAACCGGGGAGCTGTTTTTT,CASSLSRDRSRTGELFF,TRBJ2-2,.,.,TRBV7-9
TGTGCCAGCAGTTGGGGCAGGACGAACACTGAAGCTTTCTTT,CASSWGRTNTEAFF,TRBJ1-1,.,.,TRBV27
TGTGCAAGTCGCTTACTTCCTCTAACAGGGACGGATAATGAAGCTTTCTTT,CASRLLPLTGTDNEAFF,TRBJ1-1,.,.,TRBV12-2
TGTGCCATCAGTGACCCCCGCGAAGATCCGTACCAAGAGACCCAGTACTTC,CAISDPREDPYQETQYF,TRBJ2-5,.,.,TRBV10-3
TGTGCCAGCAGTTTATCGGCAGGGGGCCTCAATGAGCAGTTCTTC,CASSLSAGGLNEQFF,TRBJ2-1,TRBD1,.,TRBV27
TGTGCCAGCAGCTTGGTACTGAGCACCGGGGAGCTGTTTTTT,CASSLVLSTGELFF,TRBJ2-2,.,.,TRBV7-9